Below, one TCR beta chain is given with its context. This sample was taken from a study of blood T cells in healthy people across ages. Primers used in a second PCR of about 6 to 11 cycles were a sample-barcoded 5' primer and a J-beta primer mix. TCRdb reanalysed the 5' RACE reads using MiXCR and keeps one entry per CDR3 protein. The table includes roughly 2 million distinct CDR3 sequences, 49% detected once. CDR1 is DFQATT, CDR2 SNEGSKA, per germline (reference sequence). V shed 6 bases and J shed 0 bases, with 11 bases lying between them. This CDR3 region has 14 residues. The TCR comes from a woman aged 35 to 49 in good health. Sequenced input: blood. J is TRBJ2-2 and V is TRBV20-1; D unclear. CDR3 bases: TGCAGTGCCCCTAACTTCGCGAACACCGGGGAGCTGTTTTTT. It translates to CSAPNFANTGELFF.